This is a list of T cell receptor beta chains from one sample in a study of blood T cell repertoires in COVID-19. The repertoire was sequenced with immunoSEQ multiplex PCR; TCRdb's copy has only in-frame clones and lacks some. In the table there are about 120,000 clones, over 75% of which are singletons. Sequencing was carried out using peripheral blood. The receptors stem from an elderly man with acute or convalescent COVID-19. Both conserved end residues are part of each CDR3. D genes are given only for firm matches. The size entry is marked missing in some rows and otherwise reads once, few, many or a size class.

TRBV11-3,NA,NA,TRBJ2-1,TGTGCCAGCAGCCCCTCCCCCTACAATGAGCAGTTCTTC,CASSPSPYNEQFF
TRBV6-2/TRBV6-3,NA,NA,TRBJ1-3,TGTGCCAGCAGTTTCGCAGGGTTCACTGGAAACACCATATATTTT,CASSFAGFTGNTIYF
TRBV25-1,TRBD1,few,TRBJ1-2,TGTGCCAGCAGTGAATCCGCAGGGGGTTTTATGGGCTACACCTTC,CASSESAGGFMGYTF
TRBV6-6,TRBD1,NA,TRBJ1-2,TGTGCCAGCAGTTCCCAGGGGGGAGCTAACTATGGCTACACCTTC,CASSSQGGANYGYTF
TRBV11-2,TRBD1,few,TRBJ1-1,TGTGCCAGCAGCTCTAGGACAGGGAGTGGCACTGAAGCTTTCTTT,CASSSRTGSGTEAFF
TRBV28,TRBD2,once,TRBJ2-7,TGTGCCAGCCTAGCGGGACCCTACGAGCAGTACTTC,CASLAGPYEQYF
TRBV11-2,NA,once,TRBJ1-3,TGTGCCAGCAGCCAAGGGAGGGGGGCTGTACGCACCATATATTTT,CASSQGRGAVRTIYF
TRBV11-2,TRBD2,NA,TRBJ2-7,TGTGCCAGCAGGCTAGGAGCAGGGAGGGCCTACGAGCAGTACTTC,CASRLGAGRAYEQYF
TRBV27,TRBD1,once,TRBJ1-2,TGTGCCAGCAGTTTACAGGGGGCAAATGGCTACACCTTC,CASSLQGANGYTF
TRBV21-1,NA,NA,TRBJ2-7,TGTGCCAGCAGCACGGGAGAGGTAGCGGGAGTAGCCTACGAGCAGTACTTC,CASSTGEVAGVAYEQYF
TRBV19,NA,NA,TRBJ1-6,TGTGCCAGTGGGGCCCAGGGGCAGGGACCCCTCCACTTT,CASGAQGQGPLHF
TRBV12-5,NA,NA,TRBJ2-4,TGTGCTAGTGGAACCGGGACATTATACTTAGAAGGAGCCAAAAACATTCAGTACTTC,CASGTGTLYLEGAKNIQYF
TRBV12-3/TRBV12-4,TRBD2,NA,TRBJ2-7,TGTGCCAGCAAGACTAGCGGGAGCGAGCAGTACTTC,CASKTSGSEQYF
TRBV19,NA,NA,TRBJ1-2,TGTGCCAGTAGTATAGGAGCAGGGTTGGGCTACACCTTC,CASSIGAGLGYTF
TRBV11-2,NA,once,TRBJ1-6,TGTGCCAGCAGCGATTGGCTGTCGTATAATTCACCCCTCCACTTT,CASSDWLSYNSPLHF
TRBV7-3,TRBD2,NA,TRBJ2-1,TGTGCCAGCAGCTCGGGACTAGCGGGGGTAAATGAGCAGTTCTTC,CASSSGLAGVNEQFF
TRBV2,NA,NA,TRBJ2-1,TGTGCCATCAGACGGGGTTACAATGAGCAGTTCTTC,CAIRRGYNEQFF
TRBV29-1,TRBD2,NA,TRBJ2-3,TGCAGCGTTGCGACTAGCGGCACAGATACGCAGTATTTT,CSVATSGTDTQYF
TRBV18,NA,NA,TRBJ1-1,TGTGCCAGCTCACCACCGGGGTTACGGGGGTCCGCTGAAGCTTTCTTT,CASSPPGLRGSAEAFF
TRBV4-3,NA,NA,TRBJ2-5,TGCGCCAGCAGCCGCCCCGTCGAGGCAGAGACCCAGTACTTC,CASSRPVEAETQYF
TRBV5-1,NA,NA,TRBJ1-4,TGCGCCAGCGTTCTGAGGTTTGATGAAAAACTGTTTTTT,CASVLRFDEKLFF
TRBV10-3,NA,NA,TRBJ1-2,TGTGCCATCAGTGATAGGGGAAACACTAACTATGGCTACACCTTC,CAISDRGNTNYGYTF
TRBV6-6,TRBD2,NA,TRBJ2-1,TGTGCCAGCAGTTCGGGACTAGCGGACAATGAGCAGTTCTTC,CASSSGLADNEQFF
TRBV5-6,TRBD1,NA,TRBJ1-6,TGTGCCAGCAGCCCCTCGACAGGGAGAAATTCACCCCTCCACTTT,CASSPSTGRNSPLHF
TRBV19,TRBD1,once,TRBJ1-5,TGTGCCAGTAGTAGGGACAGGGACAATCAGCCCCAGCATTTT,CASSRDRDNQPQHF
TRBV6-5,TRBD2,NA,TRBJ2-7,TGTGCCAGCAGTTACGCGGGGGACGAGCAGTACTTC,CASSYAGDEQYF